This T cell receptor (beta chain) came from a study of T cell responses to AZD1222 COVID-19 vaccine. Whole-study results and caveats: Possibly, clonal diversity was underestimated; donors were largely white British and included more females.

As for this clone: Antigen unknown.

Only in-frame clones appear in the TCRdb table, and some are missing; sequencing was by immunoSEQ multiplex PCR. The sample lists about 120,000 clones; about nine tenths were seen once. This CDR3 has 15 residues. Germline CDR1 reads SGHTA; CDR2 reads FQGNSA. V lost 0 bases to trimming and J lost 1 base, with 9 bases between them. The V call is TRBV7-2, the J call TRBJ2-5; D possibly corresponds to TRBD1 (6 bases). The TCR sequence derives from an adult in good health. This material consisted of peripheral blood, taken on day 0 of AZD1222 vaccination. CDR3 bases: TGTGCCAGCAGCTTAGCGGGGGCGCTCCAAGAGACCCAGTACTTC. Translated: CASSLAGALQETQYF.